This T cell receptor (beta chain) was profiled in a study of blood T cell repertoires in COVID-19. Clones were sequenced by immunoSEQ multiplex PCR, and TCRdb holds only the in-frame ones, with some missing. The sample consists of 250,000 or so clones, roughly nine tenths of them appearing once. The sample comprised peripheral blood. This clonotype originated in a woman in her forties who had recovered from COVID-19.

The CDR3 loop is CASSSGLAAFTQYF. Here the CDR3 DNA reads TGTGCCAGCAGCTCCGGACTAGCCGCCTTCACGCAGTATTTT. The chain has TRBV7-2 and TRBJ2-3; 8 bases fit TRBD2. The germline V gene encodes CDR1 SGHTA and CDR2 FQGNSA. The CDR3 is 14 residues long. J gave up 9 bases and V 4 bases, and 9 bases lay outside the gene matches.